The 12 T cell receptor beta chains in this list originate from one sample, sequenced in a study of T cell responses to AZD1222 COVID-19 vaccine (dated by TCRdb to the early 2020s). The protocol used for the library was the immunoSEQ multiplex PCR assay. In TCRdb, the immuneACCESS table is reduced to in-frame sequences with V and J assigned. These tables do not hold every clone; where another copy was compared, an unresolved V gene accounts for under half, and the others remain unexplained. The sample profile shows about 130,000 clones; 70% to 90% of them were found once. The top ten clonotypes cover roughly 8% of the sample. Explained via the paper, the time point label denotes: baseline before first vaccination. The sequencing here drew on peripheral blood, taken on day 0 of AZD1222 vaccination. The origin of the receptors is an adult in good health.

This clone appeared a few times. V is TRBV18 and J is TRBJ1-1; tentative D call: TRBD1 (6 bases). The CDR3 is made up of 14 amino acids. The germline CDR1 and CDR2 sequences are KGHSH and LQKENI. V dropped 4 bases and J dropped 4 bases, with 13 bases sitting between them. CDR3: CASSRTDRSTEAFF. Here the CDR3 DNA reads TGTGCCAGCTCACGAACTGACAGGAGCACTGAAGCTTTCTTT. Combining the CDR3 with reference TRBV18 and TRBJ1-1 gives the whole variable domain NAGVMQNPRHLVRRRGQEARLRCSPMKGHSHVYWYRQLPEEGLKFMVYLQKENIIDESGMPKERFSAEFPKEGPSILRIQQVVRGDSAAYFCASSRTDRSTEAFFGQGTRLTVV.

V and J are TRBV5-1 and TRBJ2-3; 9 bases fit TRBD1. This CDR3 comprises 15 residues. The J segment lost 3 bases and the V segment lost 4 bases, leaving 6 bases of the junction unmatched. Germline V gene lookup returns CDR1 SGHRS and CDR2 YFSETQ. The CDR3 is CASSMGQGATDTQYF. CDR3 sequence (DNA): TGCGCCAGCAGCATGGGACAGGGTGCAACAGATACGCAGTATTTT.

This clone was found once. The rearrangement links TRBV18 to TRBJ1-1; possibly TRBD1 for D (5 bases). Germline CDR1 is KGHSH and CDR2 is LQKENI. Trimming removed 3 bases at V and 5 bases at J, with 7 bases between. This CDR3 has 12 amino acids. CDR3 sequence reads: CASSPGVTEAFF. CDR3 bases: TGTGCCAGCTCACCGGGGGTTACTGAAGCTTTCTTT.

The gene calls are TRBV10-2 and TRBJ2-1, with D uncertain. The germline gives CDR1 WSHSY, CDR2 SAAADI. This CDR3 has 13 amino acids. Trimming took off 2 bases at V and 2 bases at J, with 4 bases between the two ends. The CDR3 is CASSETPYNEQFF. The CDR3 DNA reads as TGCGCCAGCAGTGAGACCCCCTACAATGAGCAGTTCTTC.

As concerns this clone: One junction end does not reproduce the germline sequence, and a read error may be involved. CDR3 sequence reads: CASSIGRGYRADF. In DNA, the CDR3 is TGTGCCAGTAGTATAGGCAGGGGGTACCGGGCCGACTTC. The gene calls are TRBV19 and TRBJ2-5; 7 bases are a match to TRBD1. The CDR3 has 13 residues. The germline V gene has CDR1 LNHDA and CDR2 SQIVND (reference sequence).

The chain links TRBV7-2 to TRBJ2-3; D unresolved. V was cut by 5 bases and J by 4 bases, with 13 bases left in between. Germline V gene data show CDR1 as SGHTA and CDR2 as FQGNSA. The CDR3 runs to 14 residues. CDR3 nucleotide sequence: TGTGCCAGCAGCCTCCTGAGTGGTGCAGATACGCAGTATTTT. It yields the protein CASSLLSGADTQYF. The full variable domain, rest sourced from reference TRBV7-2 and TRBJ2-3, is GAGVSQSPSNKVTEKGKDVELRCDPISGHTALYWYRQSLGQGLEFLIYFQGNSAPDKSGLPSDRFSAERTGGSVSTLTIQRTQQEDSAVYLCASSLLSGADTQYFGPGTRLTVL.

The rearrangement links TRBV12-3 or TRBV12-4 to TRBJ1-2; a possible D gene is TRBD1 (5 bases). The CDR3 totals 13 residues. V was trimmed by 6 bases and J by 6 bases, leaving 14 bases between them. The CDR3 DNA sequence: TGTGCCAGCAGGACCGGGACCAATAATGGCTACACCTTC. As protein: CASRTGTNNGYTF.

The chain recombines TRBV6-5 with TRBJ1-1; a weak D match, TRBD1 (5 bases). The CDR3 contains 15 residues. V shed 10 bases and J shed 3 bases, with 21 bases lying between them. Germline assignment: CDR1 MNHEY and CDR2 SVGAGI. CDR3 DNA: TGTGCCACCGGGGACCCGACGGACGGGGACACTGAAGCTTTCTTT. This translates into CATGDPTDGDTEAFF.

The chain's CDR3 is CASSERGRGHGYTF. CDR3 nucleotide sequence: TGTGCCAGCAGTGAAAGGGGCAGGGGGCATGGCTACACCTTC. The V and J genes are TRBV2 and TRBJ1-2, with 8 bases fitting TRBD1. The germline V gene encodes CDR1 SNHLY and CDR2 FYNNEI. The length of the CDR3 is 14 residues. Trimming removed 2 bases from V and 6 bases from J; junction bases left unmatched: 5.

This chain connects TRBV20-1 to TRBJ2-3; D uncertain. Deletions cut 3 bases from V and 0 bases from J, with 10 bases between. The CDR3 is 14 amino acids. The germline CDR1 and CDR2 sequences are DFQATT and SNEGSKA (reference sequence). CDR3 DNA: TGCAGTGCTAGTTCACAGATTAGCACAGATACGCAGTATTTT. Translating gives CSASSQISTDTQYF.

The gene calls are TRBV13 and TRBJ2-2; 7 bases map to TRBD2. Germline trimming cut 0 bases from V and 2 bases from J; bases unmatched to any gene: 6. CDR1 PRHDT and CDR2 FYEKMQ come from the germline V gene (reference sequence). The CDR3 runs to 17 residues. CDR3 DNA: TGTGCCAGCAGCTTAGGCCGCCTAGCGGATAACACCGGGGAGCTGTTTTTT. Its protein is CASSLGRLADNTGELFF.

The chain is built from TRBV4-1 and TRBJ1-5, with a possible D match to TRBD1 (6 bases). V was cut by 4 bases and J by 9 bases, with 16 bases left in between. This CDR3 has 14 residues. Germline-derived CDR1 and CDR2 are MGHRA and YSYEKL. The CDR3 is CASSPRTALGPQHF. The CDR3 DNA follows: TGCGCCAGCAGCCCCCGGACAGCTTTGGGGCCCCAGCATTTT.